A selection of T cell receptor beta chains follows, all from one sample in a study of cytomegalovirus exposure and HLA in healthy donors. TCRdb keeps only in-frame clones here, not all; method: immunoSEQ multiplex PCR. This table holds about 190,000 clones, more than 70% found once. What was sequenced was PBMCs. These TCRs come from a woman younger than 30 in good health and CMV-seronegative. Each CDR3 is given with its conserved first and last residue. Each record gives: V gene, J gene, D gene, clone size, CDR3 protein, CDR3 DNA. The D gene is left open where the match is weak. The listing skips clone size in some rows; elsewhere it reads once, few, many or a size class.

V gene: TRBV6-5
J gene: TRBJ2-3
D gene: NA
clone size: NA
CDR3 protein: CASSPPLDTGDTQYF
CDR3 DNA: TGTGCCAGCAGTCCTCCCCTGGACACGGGAGATACGCAGTATTTT

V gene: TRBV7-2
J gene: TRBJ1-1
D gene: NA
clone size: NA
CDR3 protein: CASSHRTANTEAFF
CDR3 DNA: TGTGCCAGCAGCCACCGGACAGCAAACACTGAAGCTTTCTTT

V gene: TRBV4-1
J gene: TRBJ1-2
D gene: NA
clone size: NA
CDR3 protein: CASSRNGQSLNYGYTF
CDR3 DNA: TGCGCCAGCAGCCGAAATGGACAGAGCCTTAACTATGGCTACACCTTC

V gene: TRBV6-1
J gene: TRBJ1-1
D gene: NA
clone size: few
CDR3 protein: CASSLLRQTEAFF
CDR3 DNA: TGTGCCAGCAGCCTCTTGAGGCAGACTGAAGCTTTCTTT

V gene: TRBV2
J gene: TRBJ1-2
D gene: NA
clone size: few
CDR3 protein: CASSVDGGPNGYTF
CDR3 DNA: TGTGCCAGCAGTGTGGACGGGGGTCCCAATGGCTACACCTTC

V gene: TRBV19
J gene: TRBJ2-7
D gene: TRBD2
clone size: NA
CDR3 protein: CASSMYQAGAYEQYF
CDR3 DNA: TGTGCCAGTAGTATGTATCAGGCGGGAGCCTACGAGCAGTACTTC

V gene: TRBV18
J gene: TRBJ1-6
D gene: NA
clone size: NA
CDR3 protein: CASSLESNSPLHF
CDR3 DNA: TGTGCCAGCTCACTGGAGAGTAATTCACCCCTCCACTTT

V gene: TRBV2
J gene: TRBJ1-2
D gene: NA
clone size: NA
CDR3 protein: CASSGGAPQPYGYTF
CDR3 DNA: TGTGCCAGCAGTGGCGGGGCACCTCAGCCCTATGGCTACACCTTC

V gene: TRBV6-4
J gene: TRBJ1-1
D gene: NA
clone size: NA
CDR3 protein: CASSASGPTEAFF
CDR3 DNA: TGTGCCAGCAGTGCTTCTGGGCCCACTGAAGCTTTCTTT

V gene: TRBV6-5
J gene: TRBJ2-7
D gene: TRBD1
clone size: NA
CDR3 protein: CASTNGGQGAYEQYF
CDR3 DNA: TGTGCCAGCACCAACGGGGGACAGGGGGCGTACGAGCAGTACTTC

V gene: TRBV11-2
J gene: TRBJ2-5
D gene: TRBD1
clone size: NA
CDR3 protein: CASSLDGDRGSWRQETQYF
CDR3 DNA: TGTGCCAGCAGCTTAGATGGGGACAGGGGGTCCTGGCGACAAGAGACCCAGTACTTC

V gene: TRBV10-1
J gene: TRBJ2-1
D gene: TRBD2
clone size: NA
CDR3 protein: CASSVLAGGGEQFF
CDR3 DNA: TGCGCCAGCAGTGTTCTAGCGGGAGGGGGTGAGCAGTTCTTC

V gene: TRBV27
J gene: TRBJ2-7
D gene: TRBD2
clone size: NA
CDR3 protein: CASSSLAETYEQYF
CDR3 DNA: TGTGCCAGCAGTTCCCTAGCGGAAACCTACGAGCAGTACTTC

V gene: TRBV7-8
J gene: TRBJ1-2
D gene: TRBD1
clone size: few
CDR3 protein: CASSSRTGGGYTF
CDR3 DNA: TGTGCCAGCAGCTCAAGGACAGGGGGGGGCTACACCTTC

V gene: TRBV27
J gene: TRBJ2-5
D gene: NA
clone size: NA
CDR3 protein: CASSSAGTQQETQYF
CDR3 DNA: TGTGCCAGCAGTTCAGCCGGGACTCAGCAAGAGACCCAGTACTTC

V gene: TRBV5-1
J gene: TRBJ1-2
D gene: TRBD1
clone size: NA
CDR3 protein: CASSFPGQGYGYTF
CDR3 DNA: TGCGCCAGCAGCTTCCCGGGACAGGGATATGGCTACACCTTC

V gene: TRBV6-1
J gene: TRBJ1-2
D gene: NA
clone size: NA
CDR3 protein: CASTDRNYGYTF
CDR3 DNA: TGTGCCAGTACGGACAGAAACTATGGCTACACCTTC

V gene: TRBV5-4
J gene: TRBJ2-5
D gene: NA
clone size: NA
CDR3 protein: CASSFETRETQYF
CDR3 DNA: TGTGCCAGCAGCTTTGAGACTAGAGAGACCCAGTACTTC

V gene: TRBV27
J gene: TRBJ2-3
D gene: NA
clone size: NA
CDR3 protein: CASSPGGPDTQYF
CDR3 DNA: TGTGCCAGCAGTCCAGGGGGGCCAGATACGCAGTATTTT

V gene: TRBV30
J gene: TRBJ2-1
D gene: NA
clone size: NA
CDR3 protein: CAWSDPLLSDEQFF
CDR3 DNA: TGTGCCTGGAGTGACCCCTTATTAAGCGATGAGCAGTTCTTC

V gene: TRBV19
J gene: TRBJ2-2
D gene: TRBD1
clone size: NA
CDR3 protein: CASSSRQGTGELFF
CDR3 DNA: TGTGCCAGTAGTTCCCGACAGGGTACCGGGGAGCTGTTTTTT

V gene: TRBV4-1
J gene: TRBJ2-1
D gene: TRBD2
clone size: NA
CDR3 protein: CASSQGEGLAGYNEQFF
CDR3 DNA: TGCGCCAGCAGCCAAGGGGAGGGACTAGCGGGCTACAATGAGCAGTTCTTC

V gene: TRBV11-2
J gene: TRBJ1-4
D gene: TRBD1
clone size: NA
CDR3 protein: CASSPHRGYEKLFF
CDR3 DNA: TGTGCCAGCAGCCCTCACAGGGGGTATGAAAAACTGTTTTTT

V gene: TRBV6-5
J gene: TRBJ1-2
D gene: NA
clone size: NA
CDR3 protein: CATFRGGHYGYTF
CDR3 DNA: TGTGCCACCTTCCGGGGGGGACACTATGGCTACACCTTC

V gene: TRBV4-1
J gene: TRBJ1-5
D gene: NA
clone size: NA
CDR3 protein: CASSQVEGQGSQPQHF
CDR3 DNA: TGCGCCAGCAGCCAAGTCGAGGGCCAAGGATCGCAGCCCCAGCATTTT

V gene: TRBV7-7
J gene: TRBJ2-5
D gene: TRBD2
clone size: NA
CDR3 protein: CASSLGGGQETQYF
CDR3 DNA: TGTGCCAGCAGCTTGGGCGGGGGGCAAGAGACCCAGTACTTC

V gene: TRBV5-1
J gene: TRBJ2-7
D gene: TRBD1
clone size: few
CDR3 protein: CASSLTGGTPTLVRDSSSYEQYF
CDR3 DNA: TGCGCCAGCAGCTTGACAGGGGGCACTCCAACTTTAGTGCGGGACTCGAGCTCCTACGAGCAGTACTTC

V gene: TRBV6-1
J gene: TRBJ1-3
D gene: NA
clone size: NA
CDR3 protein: CASRMASGNTIYF
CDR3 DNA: TGTGCCAGCAGGATGGCCTCTGGAAACACCATATATTTT

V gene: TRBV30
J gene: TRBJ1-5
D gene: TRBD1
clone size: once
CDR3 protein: CAWGGTGDQPQHF
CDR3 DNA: TGTGCCTGGGGTGGGACAGGGGATCAGCCCCAGCATTTT

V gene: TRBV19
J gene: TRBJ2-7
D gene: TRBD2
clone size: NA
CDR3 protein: CASSIAGPSGGAYEQYF
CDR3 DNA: TGTGCCAGTAGTATAGCGGGCCCTAGCGGGGGGGCCTACGAGCAGTACTTC

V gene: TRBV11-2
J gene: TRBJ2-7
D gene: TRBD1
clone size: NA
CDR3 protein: CASSLRQGIEQYF
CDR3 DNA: TGTGCCAGCAGCTTAAGACAGGGGATCGAGCAGTACTTC

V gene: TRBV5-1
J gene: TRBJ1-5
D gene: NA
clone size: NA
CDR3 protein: CASSWTGDSNQPQHF
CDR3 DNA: TGCGCCAGCAGCTGGACCGGGGATAGCAATCAGCCCCAGCATTTT

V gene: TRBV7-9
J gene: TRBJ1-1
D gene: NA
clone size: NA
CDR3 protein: CASSLQGGTEAFF
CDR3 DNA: TGTGCCAGCAGCCTACAGGGCGGCACTGAAGCTTTCTTT

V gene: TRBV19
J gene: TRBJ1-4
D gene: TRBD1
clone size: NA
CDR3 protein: CASSSRGQGRRNEKLFF
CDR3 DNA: TGTGCCAGTAGTTCCCGTGGACAGGGAAGAAGGAATGAAAAACTGTTTTTT

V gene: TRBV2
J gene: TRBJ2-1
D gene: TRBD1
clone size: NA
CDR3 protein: CASSDGTVSYNEQFF
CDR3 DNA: TGTGCCAGCAGTGATGGGACAGTCTCCTACAATGAGCAGTTCTTC

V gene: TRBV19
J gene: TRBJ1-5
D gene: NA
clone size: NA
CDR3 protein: CASSYPTEDSRTSNQPQHF
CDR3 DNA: TGTGCCAGTAGTTATCCGACCGAGGACAGCAGGACCAGCAATCAGCCCCAGCATTTT

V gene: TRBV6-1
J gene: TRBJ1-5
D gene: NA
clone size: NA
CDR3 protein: CASSAPVPKYQHF
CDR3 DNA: TGTGCCAGCAGTGCCCCAGTCCCGAAATACCAGCATTTT

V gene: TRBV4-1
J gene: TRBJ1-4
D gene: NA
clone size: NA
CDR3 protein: CASSQVPTGRENEKLFF
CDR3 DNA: TGCGCCAGCAGCCAAGTCCCCACAGGGCGCGAGAATGAAAAACTGTTTTTT

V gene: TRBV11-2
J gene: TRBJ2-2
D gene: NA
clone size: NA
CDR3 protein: CASSLVGSPHTGELFF
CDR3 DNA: TGTGCCAGCAGCTTAGTTGGTAGTCCTCACACCGGGGAGCTGTTTTTT

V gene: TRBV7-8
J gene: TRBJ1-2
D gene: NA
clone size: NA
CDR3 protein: CASSSQTDTNYGYTF
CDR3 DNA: TGTGCCAGCAGCTCTCAGACGGACACTAACTATGGCTACACCTTC

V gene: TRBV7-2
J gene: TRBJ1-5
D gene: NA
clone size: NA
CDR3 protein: CASSSRRDGNQPQHF
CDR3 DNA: TGTGCCAGCAGCTCTCGGCGGGACGGTAATCAGCCCCAGCATTTT